One and the same sample provided the 24 T cell receptor beta chains below, sequenced in a study of CD8 T cells in ankylosing spondylitis. General study findings and limits: In ankylosing spondylitis blood, a motif of roughly eight highly homologous TCR beta variants appeared characteristic.

Their recognized antigens are unknown. TCRdb ran MiXCR on the 5' RACE reads and lists one entry per CDR3 protein. Of about 540,000 distinct CDR3 sequences listed, approximately 12% are singletons. Sample: blood, either unsorted or a sorted T cell fraction (not recorded which). All receptors derive from a male donor with ankylosing spondylitis.

This clonotype was counted between two and nine times. The gene calls are TRBV25-1 and TRBJ2-3; D perhaps matches TRBD1 (6 bases). V was pared by 0 bases and J by 5 bases, with 9 bases between. The CDR3 extends over 14 amino acids. Germline values: CDR1 MGHDK, CDR2 SYGVNS. CDR3 in amino acids: CASSEYAGVDTQYF. The CDR3 DNA reads as TGTGCCAGCAGTGAATATGCAGGGGTAGATACGCAGTATTTT.

V is TRBV5-1 and J is TRBJ1-1, with D possibly TRBD1 on 5 matching bases. The V and J ends lost 3 bases and 6 bases respectively, with 18 bases between them. The germline gives CDR1 SGHRS, CDR2 YFSETQ. The CDR3 has 15 amino acids. The CDR3 spells CASSSQRGVQAEAFF. In DNA, the CDR3 is TGCGCCAGCAGCTCCCAGAGGGGAGTACAAGCTGAAGCTTTCTTT.

This clonotype has ten or more counts. The rearrangement links TRBV15 to TRBJ1-1; a weak D match, TRBD1 (6 bases). Germline lookup yields CDR1 LNHNV and CDR2 YYDKDF (reference sequence). The CDR3 has 15 amino acids. Deletions cut 5 bases from V and 1 base from J, with 14 bases between. CDR3 nucleotides: TGTGCCACCAGCGACCCCGACAGGAGGAACACTGAAGCTTTCTTT. Amino acids: CATSDPDRRNTEAFF.

This clonotype was observed many times. V is TRBV7-2 and J is TRBJ1-1; 10 bases fit TRBD1. The CDR3 runs to 14 residues. J gave up 5 bases and V 5 bases, and 5 bases lay outside the gene matches. CDR1 is SGHTA and CDR2 is FQGNSA in the germline V gene. The CDR3: CASSATGGSTEAFF. The CDR3 bases are TGTGCCAGCAGCGCGACAGGGGGCAGTACTGAAGCTTTCTTT.

The chain couples TRBV5-1 to TRBJ2-7; D may match TRBD1 or TRBD2 (5 bases each). V lost 7 bases to trimming and J lost 2 bases, with 16 bases between them. CDR1 SGHRS and CDR2 YFSETQ come from the germline V gene. This CDR3 is 14 amino acids long. The CDR3 is CASALGDRTYEQYF. The CDR3 DNA reads TGCGCCAGCGCCCTGGGGGACCGGACCTACGAGCAGTACTTC.

At least ten counts were recorded for this clonotype. V gene TRBV3-1 combines with J gene TRBJ1-1, with no clear D. CDR3 length: 14 amino acids. The germline V gene has CDR1 LGHDT and CDR2 YNNKEL (reference sequence). V was clipped by 2 bases and J by 2 bases, with 9 bases between them. The CDR3 sequence is CASSQLTGNTEAFF. The CDR3 DNA sequence: TGTGCCAGCAGCCAACTGACGGGTAACACTGAAGCTTTCTTT.

In its sample, this clonotype was seen many times. The V call is TRBV6-6, the J call TRBJ2-1, with unresolved D. The CDR3 contains 12 residues. Per the germline V gene, CDR1 is MNHNY and CDR2 is SVGAGI (reference sequence). Trimming left V 8 bases short and J 8 bases short, with 13 bases between. The CDR3 DNA is TGTGCCAGCTCCAGAATCCGGGATGAGCAGTTCTTC. This codes for CASSRIRDEQFF.

The chain couples TRBV28 to TRBJ2-1; 13 nucleotides align to TRBD2. Germline V gene sequence: CDR1 MDHEN, CDR2 SYDVKM. CDR3 length equals 16 residues. V lost 6 bases to trimming and J lost 5 bases; unmatched junction nucleotides: 7. The DNA of the CDR3 is TGTGCCAGCAGAGACCAGGGACTAGCGGGGCACAATGAGCAGTTCTTC. Its protein product is CASRDQGLAGHNEQFF.

Remarks on this clonotype: Lacking the conserved final phenylalanine or tryptophan, this CDR3 likely reflects a read error. The chain couples TRBV14 to TRBJ2-2; D unresolved. V dropped 3 bases and J dropped 1 base, with 3 bases sitting between them. This CDR3 has 13 amino acids. Germline CDR1 is SGHDN and CDR2 is FVKESK. DNA of the CDR3: TGTGCCAGCAGCCACCTGAACACCGGGGAGCTGTTTATT. Amino acid sequence: CASSHLNTGELFI.

The chain uses TRBV7-9 and TRBJ2-7; perhaps TRBD1 as D (6 bases). Germline CDR1 is SEHNR and CDR2 is FQNEAQ (reference sequence). Between the trimmed V and J ends, which lost 0 bases and 0 bases, there was a span of 12 bases. The CDR3 spans 16 residues. CDR3 protein: CASSLAIGGSSYEQYV. Written as DNA, the CDR3 is TGTGCCAGCAGCTTAGCGATAGGGGGAAGCTCCTACGAGCAGTACGTC.

This clonotype has a handful of counts. The chain employs TRBV20-1 and TRBJ1-4; 9 bases line up with TRBD1. The CDR3 consists of 15 residues. V lost 5 bases to trimming and J lost 7 bases; unmatched junction nucleotides: 11. Germline CDR1 and CDR2: DFQATT and SNEGSKA (reference sequence). In nucleotides, the CDR3 is TGCAGTGCTCGGACAGGGGCAACAACCGGTGAAAAACTGTTTTTT. It yields the protein CSARTGATTGEKLFF.

This clonotype came up a few times. The chain has TRBV7-9 and TRBJ2-3, with D perhaps matching TRBD2 (6 bases). Trimming left V 1 base short and J 4 bases short, with 9 bases between. This CDR3 contains 14 residues. Germline V gene data show CDR1 as SEHNR and CDR2 as FQNEAQ (reference sequence). Here the CDR3 DNA reads TGTGCCAGCAGCTTAGTGCGGGAATCAGATACGCAGTATTTT. It translates to CASSLVRESDTQYF.

This clonotype was found a few times. The chain has TRBV24-1 and TRBJ2-3; 12 bases map to TRBD2. This CDR3 has 16 residues. Trimming at V came to 1 base and at J to 8 bases, leaving 6 bases not matched to a gene. Germline V gene data show CDR1 as KGHDR and CDR2 as SFDVKD. The CDR3 sequence: CATSDFLTSGSSTQYF. The CDR3 bases are TGTGCCACCAGTGATTTCTTGACTAGCGGGAGCAGTACGCAGTATTTT.

This clonotype was counted a few times. J is TRBJ1-2 and V is TRBV20-1, with 10 bases aligning to TRBD1. CDR1 and CDR2 (germline): DFQATT, SNEGSKA (reference sequence). The CDR3 totals 20 residues. Trimming cost V 0 bases and J 4 bases; bases outside gene matches: 20. The CDR3 loop reads CSARDEGPDRGQGGAYGYTF. The CDR3 DNA reads TGCAGTGCTAGAGATGAAGGACCCGACAGGGGGCAAGGAGGGGCCTATGGCTACACCTTC.

In DNA form, the CDR3 reads TGCAGTGCTAGAGATCTAAGCGGGAGAGGAGATACGCAGTATTTT. The encoded protein is CSARDLSGRGDTQYF. This rearrangement joins TRBV20-1 to TRBJ2-3; 8 bases are shared with TRBD2. Germline assignment: CDR1 DFQATT and CDR2 SNEGSKA (reference sequence). V lost 0 bases, J lost 5 bases, and 7 bases stayed unmatched. The CDR3 sequence is 15 residues long.

The gene calls are TRBV10-1 and TRBJ2-5, with D perhaps TRBD1 (6 bases). Trimming shortened V by 5 bases and J by 2 bases, and 15 bases separated the two germline ends. The CDR3 is 15 residues long. CDR1 WNHNN and CDR2 SYGVQD come from the germline V gene (reference sequence). The CDR3 DNA reads TGCGCCAGCAGTCCATTTCGCCAGGGGCAAGAGACCCAGTACTTC. Translated: CASSPFRQGQETQYF.

This clonotype was seen a few times. This sequence joins TRBV6-1 and TRBJ1-1; 7 nucleotides agree with TRBD1. Germline V gene lookup returns CDR1 MNHNS and CDR2 SASEGT. The CDR3 contains 13 residues. V shed 9 bases and J 1 base; nucleotides not matched to a gene: 5. The CDR3 loop is CASLWTGNTEAFF. The CDR3, as DNA: TGTGCCAGTCTTTGGACAGGGAACACTGAAGCTTTCTTT.

In its sample, this clonotype was seen many times. V is TRBV5-5 and J is TRBJ2-3; 10 positions match TRBD1. The germline gives CDR1 SGHKS, CDR2 YYEKEE (reference sequence). V lost 6 bases to trimming and J lost 3 bases; unmatched junction nucleotides: 7. The CDR3 is 15 amino acids. CDR3 residues: CASKRQGAWTDTQYF. DNA for the CDR3: TGTGCCAGCAAAAGACAGGGGGCTTGGACAGATACGCAGTATTTT.

This clonotype was detected ten times or more. This sequence joins TRBV5-1 and TRBJ2-5; possible D gene TRBD2, 5 bases. Between the trimmed V and J ends, which lost 5 bases and 4 bases, there was a span of 15 bases. The CDR3 spans 14 residues. Germline-derived CDR1 and CDR2 are SGHRS and YFSETQ. The CDR3 DNA reads TGCGCCAGCAGGGCGGGCTCCGAAGGAGAGACCCAGTACTTC. Its translation: CASRAGSEGETQYF.

This clonotype was detected many times. This chain uses TRBV7-9 with TRBJ2-5; 8 nucleotides match TRBD1. The CDR3 totals 15 residues. J was trimmed by 4 bases and V by 5 bases; bases with no gene match: 9. Germline loops: CDR1 SEHNR, CDR2 FQNEAQ (reference sequence). The CDR3 DNA is TGTGCCAGCAGCCGGACAGGGCTTGGCGGAGAGACCCAGTACTTC. Translating gives CASSRTGLGGETQYF.

This clonotype was counted a few times. This chain links TRBV7-9 with TRBJ2-2; 7 positions agree with TRBD1. Germline-derived CDR1 and CDR2 are SEHNR and FQNEAQ (reference sequence). The trim removed 4 bases at V and 1 base at J, leaving 9 bases unmatched. The CDR3 is 17 residues long. The CDR3 DNA reads TGTGCCAGCAGCTCTTATCCGGGACAGAAGAACACCGGGGAGCTGTTTTTT. This translates into CASSSYPGQKNTGELFF.

This clonotype was counted between two and nine times. This chain joins TRBV5-5 and TRBJ1-2, with D unclear. Per germline, CDR1 SGHKS and CDR2 YYEKEE (reference sequence). The ends were cut back, 2 bases at V and 4 bases at J, with 9 bases in the middle. The CDR3 has 13 amino acids. This CDR3 reads CASSFGLIYGYTF. In DNA form, the CDR3 reads TGTGCCAGCAGCTTCGGGCTGATCTATGGCTACACCTTC.

The table lists this clonotype with many counts. The V and J genes are TRBV7-9 and TRBJ2-7; D remains ambiguous. This CDR3 comprises 14 residues. The V gene lost 5 bases and the J gene lost 0 bases, with 11 bases spanning the gap. Germline assignment: CDR1 SEHNR and CDR2 FQNEAQ (reference sequence). The CDR3 sequence: CASSRAGNSYEQYV. CDR3 bases: TGTGCCAGCAGCCGAGCCGGCAACTCCTACGAGCAGTACGTC.

This sequence joins TRBV25-1 and TRBJ2-1; maybe TRBD1 (6 bases). Trimming cost V 0 bases and J 0 bases, with 12 bases left between them. The CDR3 spans 17 residues. Germline V gene sequence: CDR1 MGHDK, CDR2 SYGVNS. CDR3 sequence: CASSEYIQGSSYNEQFF. The CDR3 region has the DNA TGTGCCAGCAGTGAATATATTCAGGGGAGCTCCTACAATGAGCAGTTCTTC.